A selection of T cell receptor beta chains follows, all from one sample in a study of cytomegalovirus exposure and HLA in healthy donors. Generated by immunoSEQ multiplex PCR, the TCRdb table keeps only in-frame clones and is missing some. Among some 200,000 clones listed, approximately 82% were seen once. Input material: PBMCs. The receptors derive from a young man in good health and CMV-seronegative. The CDR3 runs from the conserved cysteine through the conserved F or W. The D gene is left open where the match is weak. Size tells how often a clone was seen (once, few, many) or the class of an expanded clone, and some rows leave it out.

size	V	J	D	CDR3	DNA
NA	TRBV7-3	TRBJ2-7	NA	CASSLMGGGDEQYF	TGTGCCAGCAGCTTAATGGGGGGTGGCGACGAGCAGTACTTC
few	TRBV12-5	TRBJ1-2	NA	CASAAGGGYTF	TGTGCTAGTGCCGCGGGGGGAGGCTACACCTTC
NA	TRBV14	TRBJ2-6	TRBD1	CASSPFTGQLGVSGANVLTF	TGTGCCAGCAGCCCTTTTACGGGACAGTTAGGAGTCTCTGGGGCCAACGTCCTGACTTTC
NA	TRBV6-1	TRBJ1-2	NA	CASSISAGSSYGYTF	TGTGCCAGCAGTATTTCGGCAGGGTCCTCCTATGGCTACACCTTC
NA	TRBV4-1	TRBJ2-1	NA	CASSQGLGTHAPNEQFF	TGCGCCAGCAGCCAGGGCCTCGGGACTCACGCTCCCAATGAGCAGTTCTTC
NA	TRBV7-3	TRBJ2-1	TRBD2	CASGPGTSGSGEQFF	TGTGCCAGCGGTCCTGGGACTAGCGGGAGTGGTGAGCAGTTCTTC
NA	TRBV2	TRBJ1-1	TRBD1	CASNIRDRGLLAAFF	TGTGCCAGCAATATTAGGGACAGGGGGCTCCTTGCCGCTTTCTTT
NA	TRBV11-2	TRBJ1-3	NA	CASSLHSMKFSGNTIYF	TGTGCCAGCAGCTTACACTCAATGAAGTTCTCTGGAAACACCATATATTTT
NA	TRBV14	TRBJ2-5	TRBD2	CASSPRLAGVEETQYF	TGTGCCAGCAGCCCAAGACTAGCGGGAGTAGAAGAGACCCAGTACTTC
NA	TRBV5-1	TRBJ1-2	TRBD1	CASSSPGQGIGYTF	TGCGCCAGCAGCTCGCCGGGACAGGGGATCGGCTACACCTTC
NA	TRBV7-9	TRBJ2-3	NA	CASSLPRADTQYF	TGTGCCAGCAGCTTACCCCGGGCAGATACGCAGTATTTT
NA	TRBV10-3	TRBJ1-1	TRBD1	CAIRTGTGSTSGTEAFF	TGTGCCATCAGGACCGGGACAGGTTCAACGAGTGGAACTGAAGCTTTCTTT
NA	TRBV5-1	TRBJ1-5	TRBD1	CASSLAPGQPNQPQHF	TGCGCCAGCAGCTTGGCGCCGGGACAGCCGAATCAGCCCCAGCATTTT
NA	TRBV19	TRBJ2-1	NA	CASSRQADYNEQFF	TGTGCCAGTAGTAGACAGGCAGACTACAATGAGCAGTTCTTC
NA	TRBV6-5	TRBJ2-4	TRBD2	CASSGGRGVKNIQYF	TGTGCCAGCAGCGGCGGGAGAGGGGTCAAAAACATTCAGTACTTC
many	TRBV4-1	TRBJ1-1	TRBD1	CASSQAQGLNTEAFF	TGCGCCAGCAGCCAAGCACAGGGGTTGAACACTGAAGCTTTCTTT
NA	TRBV18	TRBJ2-7	TRBD1	CASSQGAAHEQYF	TGTGCCAGCTCACAGGGGGCTGCCCACGAGCAGTACTTC
NA	TRBV5-3	TRBJ2-7	NA	CARSLGISTYEQYF	TGTGCCAGAAGCTTGGGTATTAGCACCTACGAGCAGTACTTC